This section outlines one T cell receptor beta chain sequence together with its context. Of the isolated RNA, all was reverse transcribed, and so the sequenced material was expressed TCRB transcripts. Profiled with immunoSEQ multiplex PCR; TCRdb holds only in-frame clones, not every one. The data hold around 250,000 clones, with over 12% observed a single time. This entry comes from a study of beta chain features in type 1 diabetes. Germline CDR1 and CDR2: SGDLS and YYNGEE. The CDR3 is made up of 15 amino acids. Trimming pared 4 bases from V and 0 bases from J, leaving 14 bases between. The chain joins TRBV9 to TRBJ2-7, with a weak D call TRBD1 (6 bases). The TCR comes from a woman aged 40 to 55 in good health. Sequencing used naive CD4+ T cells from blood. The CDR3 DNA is TGTGCCAGCAGCACTACAGGGTATGGCTCCTACGAGCAGTACTTC. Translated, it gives CASSTTGYGSYEQYF.